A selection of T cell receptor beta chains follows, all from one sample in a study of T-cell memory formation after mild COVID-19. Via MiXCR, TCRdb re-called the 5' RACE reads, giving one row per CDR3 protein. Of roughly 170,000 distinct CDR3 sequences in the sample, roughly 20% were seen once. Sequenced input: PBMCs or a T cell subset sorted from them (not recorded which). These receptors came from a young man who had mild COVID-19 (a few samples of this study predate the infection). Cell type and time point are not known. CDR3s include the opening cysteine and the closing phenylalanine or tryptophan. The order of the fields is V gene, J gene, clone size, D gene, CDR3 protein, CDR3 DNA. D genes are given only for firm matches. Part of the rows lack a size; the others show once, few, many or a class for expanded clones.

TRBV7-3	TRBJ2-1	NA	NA	CASSLSANLGGEQFF	TGTGCCAGCAGCTTATCAGCAAATTTGGGGGGTGAGCAGTTCTTC
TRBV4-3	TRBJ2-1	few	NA	CASSQVSTGNEQFF	TGCGCCAGCAGCCAAGTCTCCACAGGGAATGAGCAGTTCTTC
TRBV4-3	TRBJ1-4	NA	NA	CASSRTQGSNEKLFF	TGCGCCAGCAGCCGAACACAGGGTAGTAATGAAAAACTGTTTTTT
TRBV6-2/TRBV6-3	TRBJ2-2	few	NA	CASSYSRQLGELFF	TGTGCCAGCAGTTACTCGAGACAACTCGGGGAGCTGTTTTTT
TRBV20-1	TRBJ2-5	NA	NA	CSARARGVVQETQYF	TGCAGTGCTAGAGCTCGGGGAGTGGTCCAAGAGACCCAGTACTTC
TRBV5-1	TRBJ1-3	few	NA	CASSVMGAIYF	TGCGCCAGCAGCGTGATGGGGGCCATATATTTT
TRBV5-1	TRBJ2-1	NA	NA	CASSLASGCYNNEQFF	TGCGCCAGCAGCTTGGCCAGCGGGTGCTATAACAATGAGCAGTTCTTC
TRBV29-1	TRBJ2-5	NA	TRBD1	CSVRAPPRGYRTETQYF	TGCAGCGTTCGTGCCCCCCCCAGGGGGTATCGGACAGAGACCCAGTACTTC
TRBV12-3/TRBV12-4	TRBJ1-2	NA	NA	CASNSGPVGHGYTF	TGTGCCAGCAACTCGGGTCCGGTGGGTCATGGCTACACCTTC
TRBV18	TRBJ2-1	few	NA	CASSPRFDEQFF	TGTGCCAGCTCACCAAGGTTCGATGAGCAGTTCTTC
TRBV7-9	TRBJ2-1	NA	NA	CASSPAGRPGKFF	TGTGCCAGCAGCCCAGCGGGTCGGCCCGGGAAGTTCTTC
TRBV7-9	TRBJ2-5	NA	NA	CASSDTRGVETQYF	TGTGCCAGCAGCGATACAAGGGGTGTGGAGACCCAGTACTTC
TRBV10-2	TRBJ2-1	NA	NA	CASSPGETVRNEQFF	TGCGCCAGCAGTCCCGGGGAGACTGTTCGCAATGAGCAGTTCTTC
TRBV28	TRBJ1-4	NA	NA	CASSKGLRGEKLFF	TGTGCCAGCAGCAAGGGGTTGAGGGGTGAAAAACTGTTTTTT
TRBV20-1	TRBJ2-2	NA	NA	CSARTLLALNTGELFF	TGCAGTGCTAGAACCCTATTAGCCTTGAACACCGGGGAGCTGTTTTTT
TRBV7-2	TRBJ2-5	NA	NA	CASSLRDETQYF	TGTGCCAGCAGCTTAAGGGACGAGACCCAGTACTTC
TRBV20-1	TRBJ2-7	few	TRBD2	CSARGLANYEQYF	TGCAGTGCCAGGGGACTAGCTAACTACGAGCAGTACTTC
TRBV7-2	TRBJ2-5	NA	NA	CASSLVSRGGAETQYF	TGTGCCAGCAGCTTAGTATCACGGGGAGGAGCAGAGACCCAGTACTTC
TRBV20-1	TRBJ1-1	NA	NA	CSAPGFGAGNTEAFF	TGCAGTGCTCCAGGGTTTGGGGCAGGGAACACTGAAGCTTTCTTT
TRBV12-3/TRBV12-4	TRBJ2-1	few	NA	CASSRSLGVNEQFF	TGTGCCAGCAGCCGATCCCTGGGGGTCAATGAGCAGTTCTTC
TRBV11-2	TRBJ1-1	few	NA	CASSPRLGRVNTEAFF	TGTGCCAGCAGCCCCCGCCTGGGGAGAGTGAACACTGAAGCTTTCTTT
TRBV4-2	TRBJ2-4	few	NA	CASSAPGTPNIQYF	TGTGCCAGCAGCGCGCCCGGGACACCAAACATTCAGTACTTC
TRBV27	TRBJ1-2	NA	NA	CASSLGLRDGYTF	TGTGCCAGCAGCCTCGGCTTACGCGATGGCTACACCTTC
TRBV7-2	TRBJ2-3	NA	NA	CASSLHSAVADTQYF	TGTGCCAGCAGCTTACATTCAGCTGTGGCGGATACGCAGTATTTT
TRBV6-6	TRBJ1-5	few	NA	CASSYPLGPQHF	TGTGCCAGCAGTTACCCCCTGGGGCCCCAGCATTTT
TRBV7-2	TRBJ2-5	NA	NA	CASRWGPGQETQYF	TGTGCCAGCCGATGGGGGCCGGGGCAAGAGACCCAGTACTTC
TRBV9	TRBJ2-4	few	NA	CASSRSGYKNIQYF	TGTGCCAGCAGCCGGAGCGGGTATAAAAACATTCAGTACTTC
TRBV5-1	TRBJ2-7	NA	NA	CASSFLTGDSYEQYF	TGCGCCAGCAGCTTTCTGACGGGGGACTCCTACGAGCAGTACTTC
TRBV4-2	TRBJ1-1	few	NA	CASTPGRRTEAFF	TGTGCCAGCACTCCAGGAAGGCGGACTGAAGCTTTCTTT
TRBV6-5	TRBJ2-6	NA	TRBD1	CACRRQGSNSGANVLTF	TGTGCCTGCAGACGACAGGGGAGCAACTCTGGGGCCAACGTCCTGACTTTC
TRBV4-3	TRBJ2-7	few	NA	CASSQEVRGSYEQYF	TGCGCCAGCAGCCAAGAGGTGAGAGGCTCCTACGAGCAGTACTTC
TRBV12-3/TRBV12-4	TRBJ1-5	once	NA	CASSGPRAPTAQHF	TGTGCCAGCAGCGGCCCACGGGCCCCCACGGCCCAGCATTTT
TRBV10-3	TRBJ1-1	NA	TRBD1	CAISESTGVGTEAFF	TGTGCCATCAGTGAGTCGACAGGGGTAGGCACTGAAGCTTTCTTT
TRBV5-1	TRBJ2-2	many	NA	CASSFSRQDGELFF	TGCGCCAGCAGCTTTTCACGGCAAGACGGGGAGCTGTTTTTT
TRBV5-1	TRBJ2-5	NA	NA	CASESQETQYF	TGCGCCAGCGAAAGTCAAGAGACCCAGTACTTC
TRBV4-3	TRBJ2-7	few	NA	CASSQDDPCEQYF	TGCGCCAGCAGCCAAGATGACCCTTGCGAGCAGTACTTC
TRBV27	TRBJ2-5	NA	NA	CASSLSGGRETQYF	TGTGCCAGCAGTTTATCGGGGGGGCGGGAGACCCAGTACTTC
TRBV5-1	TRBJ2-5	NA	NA	CASSFTGSQYQETQYF	TGCGCCAGCAGCTTCACCGGGAGCCAGTACCAAGAGACCCAGTACTTC
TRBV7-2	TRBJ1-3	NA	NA	CASSGLRGNTIYF	TGTGCCAGCAGCGGGCTGCGTGGAAACACCATATATTTT
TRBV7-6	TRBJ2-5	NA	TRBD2	CASSLGGLRLAGAQETQYF	TGTGCCAGCAGCTTAGGCGGGCTTAGACTAGCGGGGGCCCAAGAGACCCAGTACTTC
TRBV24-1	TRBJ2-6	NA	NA	CATSLPGANVLTF	TGTGCCACCAGTCTTCCTGGGGCCAACGTCCTGACTTTC
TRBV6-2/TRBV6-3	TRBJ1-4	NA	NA	CASSYRRSATNEKLFF	TGTGCCAGCAGTTACCGGCGGAGTGCAACTAATGAAAAACTGTTTTTT
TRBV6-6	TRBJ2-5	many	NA	CASSYSGGSETQYF	TGTGCCAGCAGTTACTCGGGGGGTTCAGAGACCCAGTACTTC
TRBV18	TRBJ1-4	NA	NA	CASSPLWTATNEKLFF	TGTGCCAGCTCACCATTGTGGACAGCAACTAATGAAAAACTGTTTTTT
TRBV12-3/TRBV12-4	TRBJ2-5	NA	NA	CASSWRGRETQYF	TGTGCCAGCAGTTGGAGGGGGCGGGAGACCCAGTACTTC
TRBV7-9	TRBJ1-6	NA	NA	CASRLPGPTDSPLHF	TGTGCCAGCAGGCTACCGGGACCCACCGATTCACCCCTCCACTTT
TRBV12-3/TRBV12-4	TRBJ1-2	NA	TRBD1	CAVAQGASGYTF	TGTGCCGTAGCGCAGGGGGCGTCCGGCTACACCTTC
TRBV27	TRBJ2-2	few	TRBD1	CASSFDRGVSTGELFF	TGTGCCAGCAGTTTTGACAGGGGGGTTTCCACCGGGGAGCTGTTTTTT
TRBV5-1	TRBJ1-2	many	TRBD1	CASSPTGFYGYTF	TGCGCCAGCAGCCCGACAGGGTTCTATGGCTACACCTTC
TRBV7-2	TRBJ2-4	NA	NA	CASSLLGRVAKNIQYF	TGTGCCAGCAGCTTATTAGGAAGGGTGGCCAAAAACATTCAGTACTTC